This T cell receptor (beta chain) is drawn from a study of vaccination effects on CD4 cells after COVID-19. About the research overall: Samples were taken post-vaccine, and their median timing was 72 days after the second dose.

Sequencing used immunoSEQ multiplex PCR; TCRdb keeps in-frame clones, though not all of them. Of some 15,000 clones listed, 76% were seen once; the top ten hold just under 25%. Using viral peptide pools, the ViraFEST assay grew out antigen-specific CD4+ T cells prior to sequencing. Around day 10 of culture, CD4+ T cells were separated out. The person acquired a PCR-confirmed SARS-CoV-2 infection between March and December 2020. Each participant was administered two doses of either the BNT162b2 or the mRNA-1273 vaccine. Supplemented with 8.5 to 10 IU/ml IL-2 and approximately 10 ug/ml peptides, fewer than 2.5 million PBMC per well were kept in culture. In the case of this clone: Its matching antigen is unknown.

Study-wide points: Recruitment yielded few convalescent patients, and the study had no early post-infection timepoints. In convalescents, post-vaccine spike-reactive clones were mainly new clones induced by vaccination.

This CDR3 has 12 residues. V dropped 4 bases and J dropped 1 base, with 6 bases sitting between them. This material consisted of CD4+ T cells from PBMCs cultured with HCoV-NL63 spike peptides, taken after COVID-19 vaccination. The clonotype originates from a human donor who had a prior SARS-CoV-2 infection. This chain uses TRBV5-3 with TRBJ2-7, with D unresolved. Being an ORF, TRBV5-3 has a function that is uncertain. CDR3 DNA sequence: TGTGCCAGAAGCCCAGGATCCTACGAGCAGTACTTC. Its translation: CARSPGSYEQYF.